Included here is one TCR beta chain sequence, with context. The data derive from a study of technical replicates of blood from a handful of donors. The data were produced by immunoSEQ multiplex PCR, yet TCRdb's version contains in-frame clones alone and is incomplete. The profile shows 45,000 to 60,000 clones, approximately 94% of them singletons. V dropped 5 bases and J dropped 7 bases, with 12 bases sitting between them. CDR1 is SEHNR and CDR2 is FQNEAQ in the germline V gene (reference sequence). The CDR3 consists of 12 residues. The chain uses TRBV7-9 and TRBJ2-7; D remains ambiguous. The sample was T cells isolated from PBMCs. This clonotype originated in a human donor in good health. The CDR3 loop is CASSLRYEEQYF. The CDR3 DNA reads TGTGCCAGCAGCCTAAGATACGAGGAGCAGTACTTC.